This TCR beta chain was identified in a study of cytomegalovirus exposure and HLA in healthy donors. General study findings and limits: As confirmed in vitro, three CMV-associated chains were specific for CMV antigens.

No record exists of this donor's CMV serostatus. The CDR3 loop spans 13 amino acids. Germline CDR1 SEHNR, CDR2 FQNEAQ (reference sequence). Trimming took off 0 bases at V and 7 bases at J, with 9 bases between the two ends. In the PCR, 60 Vbeta and 13 Jbeta primers were used. Sequencing used immunoSEQ multiplex PCR; TCRdb keeps in-frame clones, though not all of them. The table records roughly 20,000 clones, 84% of them present only once. This clone has just a few counts. Its antigen is as yet unknown. The source of this sequence is a human donor in good health. Sequencing was done on a sample of PBMCs. The chain links TRBV7-9 to TRBJ1-1; unclear D gene. The CDR3 spells CASSLARTDEAFF. The CDR3 bases are TGTGCCAGCAGCTTAGCGCGCACCGATGAAGCTTTCTTT.